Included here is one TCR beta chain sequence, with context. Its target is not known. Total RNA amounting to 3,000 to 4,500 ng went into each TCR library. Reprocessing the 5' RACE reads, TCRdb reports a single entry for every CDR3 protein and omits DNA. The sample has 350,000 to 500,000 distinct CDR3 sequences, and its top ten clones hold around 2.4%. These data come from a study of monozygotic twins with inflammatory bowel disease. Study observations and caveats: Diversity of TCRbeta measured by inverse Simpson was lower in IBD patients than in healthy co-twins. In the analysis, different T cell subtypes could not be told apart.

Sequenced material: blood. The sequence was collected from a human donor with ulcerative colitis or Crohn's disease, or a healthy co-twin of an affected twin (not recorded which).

This chain's CDR3 is CASRKREGPGELFF. V and J are TRBV12-3 or TRBV12-4 and TRBJ2-2; TCRdb's D call of TRBD2 is untestable without DNA. The CDR3 spans 14 residues.